The 24 T cell receptor beta chains in this list originate from one sample, sequenced in a study of beta chain features in type 1 diabetes (dated by TCRdb to the late 2010s). Receptor amplification or capture employed the immunoSEQ multiplex PCR assay. The entire isolated RNA was reverse transcribed using the High Capacity cDNA Reverse Transcription Kit, and thus expressed TCRB transcripts were sequenced. The clones in this table, taken by TCRdb from immuneACCESS, are in-frame only. Not every clone is retained; where verified, under half of the shortfall comes from an unresolved V gene, and the cause of the rest is unknown. The sample table lists some 410,000 clones, approximately 15% of them with a count of one. The top ten constitute under 0.04% of the sample. The sequencing sample was made of naive CD4+ T cells from blood. The sample's cell subset or site, from its label and the paper: true naive CD4+ T cells. The receptor source for this set is a man aged 25-45 years in good health.

A note on this clone: The junction and the germline gene differ at one end; a read error may be behind it. The rearrangement joins TRBV30 to TRBJ1-2; maybe TRBD1 (5 bases). The CDR3 is made up of 15 amino acids. Germline V gene lookup returns CDR1 GTSNPN and CDR2 SVGIG (reference sequence). DNA for the CDR3: TGTGCCTGGAGTGCGGGCCGACAGAGTAACAATGGCTACACCTTC. It yields the protein CAWSAGRQSNNGYTF.

The chain has TRBV6-6 and TRBJ2-2; a possible D gene is TRBD1 (6 bases). Trimming stripped 10 bases from V and 2 bases from J, with 17 bases between. Per germline, CDR1 MNHNY and CDR2 SVGAGI (reference sequence). The CDR3 loop spans 15 amino acids. CDR3: CAISLGAANTGELFF. DNA of the CDR3: TGTGCCATCTCCCTGGGGGCCGCTAACACCGGGGAGCTGTTTTTT.

The chain joins TRBV6-5 to TRBJ2-7, with D perhaps matching TRBD2 (6 bases). V lost 3 bases, J lost 2 bases, and 14 bases lay in between. The V gene's germline CDR1 is MNHEY and CDR2 SVGAGI. The CDR3 consists of 15 residues. CDR3 in DNA: TGTGCCAGCAGTTATTCGGGAGCGGCTGCCTACGAGCAGTACTTC. Its translation: CASSYSGAAAYEQYF.

The chain carries TRBV4-1 and TRBJ2-1; no definite D call. CDR3 length equals 16 residues. Germline lookup yields CDR1 MGHRA and CDR2 YSYEKL. V gave up 3 bases and J gave up 0 bases, with 12 bases separating them. The CDR3 loop is CASSQGTATSYNEQFF. The CDR3 nucleotides are TGCGCCAGCAGCCAGGGAACTGCCACCTCCTACAATGAGCAGTTCTTC.

This chain uses TRBV14 with TRBJ2-1; no definite D call. CDR1 is SGHDN and CDR2 is FVKESK in the germline V gene. V shed 2 bases and J shed 2 bases, with 10 bases lying between them. The CDR3 extends over 15 amino acids. CDR3 in DNA: TGTGCCAGCAGCCAACTGGTAAGGCCCTACAATGAGCAGTTCTTC. Its protein is CASSQLVRPYNEQFF.

There are a few counts of this clone. The chain has TRBV27 and TRBJ1-2, with D possibly being TRBD1 (5 bases). The V end lost 5 bases, the J end lost 1 base, and 14 bases lay between the germline ends. This CDR3 has 15 amino acids. The germline CDR1 and CDR2 sequences are MNHEY and SMNVEV (reference sequence). Written as DNA, the CDR3 is TGTGCCAGCAGTAGCAGACAGACTAATAACTATGGCTACACCTTC. Translated: CASSSRQTNNYGYTF.

Regarding this clone: The same CDR3 also results from other DNA sequences found in this sample. CDR3 nucleotides: TGCGCCAGCAGCCCCGACAGCTACGAGCAGTACTTC. Residues: CASSPDSYEQYF. The genes are TRBV5-1 and TRBJ2-7; tentatively, D is TRBD1 (5 bases). Germline CDR1 reads SGHRS; CDR2 reads YFSETQ. Trimming left V 4 bases short and J 3 bases short, with 8 bases between. The CDR3 loop spans 12 amino acids.

This clone showed up just a few times. This chain uses TRBV6-5 with TRBJ1-4; D is uncertain. This CDR3 is built from 14 residues. Germline-derived CDR1 and CDR2 are MNHEY and SVGAGI. V was shortened by 0 bases and J by 8 bases, with 10 bases between the two germline ends. For the CDR3, the DNA is TGTGCCAGCAGTTACTCGAGGAGGGAGGAAAAACTGTTTTTT. The encoded protein is CASSYSRREEKLFF.

The chain combines TRBV20-1 with TRBJ2-5; no reliable D call. The germline gives CDR1 DFQATT, CDR2 SNEGSKA (reference sequence). There are 11 residues in the CDR3. V was clipped by 7 bases and J by 1 base, with 7 bases between them. CDR3 in amino acids: CSVRSQETQYF. In nucleotides, the CDR3 is TGCAGTGTTCGGTCCCAAGAGACCCAGTACTTC.

This clone occurred a few times. The gene calls are TRBV10-3 and TRBJ2-5; D could derive from TRBD1 or TRBD2 (5 bases each). Trimming cost V 10 bases and J 2 bases, with 14 bases left between them. The CDR3 is 13 amino acids. Germline values: CDR1 ENHRY, CDR2 SYGVKD. For the CDR3, the DNA is TGTGCCAATTCCCCGGGACGACAAGAGACCCAGTACTTC. It translates to CANSPGRQETQYF.

This clone was observed a few times. For the CDR3, the DNA is TGTGCCAGCAGGGTGGGGGGCACAGATACGCAGTATTTT. As protein: CASRVGGTDTQYF. The V call is TRBV6-5, the J call TRBJ2-3, with D perhaps being TRBD1 or TRBD2 (5 bases each). Germline V gene sequence: CDR1 MNHEY, CDR2 SVGAGI. V lost 6 bases, J lost 1 base, and 8 bases lay in between. This CDR3 region has 13 residues.

This clone was picked up a small number of times. This chain joins TRBV9 and TRBJ2-2, with 8 bases that match TRBD2. CDR3 size: 15 residues. Germline CDR1 reads SGDLS; CDR2 reads YYNGEE. V lost 4 bases to trimming and J lost 6 bases; unmatched junction nucleotides: 8. CDR3 nucleotide sequence: TGTGCCAGCAGCTTGGGACTAGGCGAGGCCGGGGAGCTGTTTTTT. Protein: CASSLGLGEAGELFF.

The genes are TRBV19 and TRBJ2-7; TRBD1 matches at 8 bases. This CDR3 region has 15 residues. CDR1 LNHDA and CDR2 SQIVND come from the germline V gene (reference sequence). With 6 bases clipped from V and 2 bases from J, the junction kept 9 bases outside the gene matches. The CDR3 protein is CASSQGTGATYEQYF. In nucleotides, the CDR3 is TGTGCCAGTAGCCAAGGGACAGGCGCAACCTACGAGCAGTACTTC.

The genes are TRBV4-1 and TRBJ2-3; TRBD1 agrees at 8 bases. V lost 3 bases and J lost 4; bases outside the gene matches: 18. Looked up from germline, CDR1 is MGHRA and CDR2 is YSYEKL. CDR3 size: 19 residues. CDR3 sequence (DNA): TGCGCCAGCAGCCATCCCCTGGGAGGACAGGGAAAGGGGGCAGATACGCAGTATTTT. This codes for CASSHPLGGQGKGADTQYF.

This clone was observed a few times. This chain links TRBV29-1 with TRBJ1-2, with D tentatively TRBD1 (5 bases). This CDR3 is 13 amino acids long. Germline V gene lookup returns CDR1 SQVTM and CDR2 ANQGSEA. V gave up 6 bases and J gave up 2 bases, with 13 bases separating them. CDR3: CSVRGSVNYGYTF. The DNA for the CDR3 is TGCAGCGTGAGGGGTTCAGTCAACTATGGCTACACCTTC.

V gene TRBV23-1 combines with J gene TRBJ2-7, with D possibly TRBD2 on 6 matching bases. TRBV23-1 is an ORF, with its function uncertain. The CDR3 contains 18 residues. V was pared by 11 bases and J by 2 bases, with 31 bases between. The CDR3 DNA follows: TGCGCCTCCGAAGCGTCCAGCAGTCGGAGGGGCTTTGCCTACGAGCAGTACGTC. Encoded protein: CASEASSSRRGFAYEQYV.

CDR3: CASGPGPGYNEQFF. CDR3 coding DNA: TGTGCTAGTGGACCGGGACCCGGCTACAATGAGCAGTTCTTC. The chain employs TRBV12-5 and TRBJ2-1; D may match TRBD1 or TRBD2 (5 bases each). The germline V gene encodes CDR1 LGHNT and CDR2 FRNRAP. This CDR3 has 14 residues. The V end was cut by 6 bases, the J end by 3 bases, with 12 bases between.

As regards this clone: At the DNA level, this CDR3 is encoded by other sequences in the same sample as well. The V call is TRBV18, the J call TRBJ2-7; tentative D call: TRBD1 (6 bases). Per the germline V gene, CDR1 is KGHSH and CDR2 is LQKENI. Trimming removed 3 bases at V and 2 bases at J, with 11 bases between. The CDR3 is made up of 14 amino acids. Written as DNA, the CDR3 is TGTGCCAGCTCACCGAGAGGACAGCCCTACGAGCAGTACTTC. Translated: CASSPRGQPYEQYF.

The genes are TRBV7-9 and TRBJ2-7, with no clear D. The CDR3 extends over 13 amino acids. Trimming left V 5 bases short and J 6 bases short, with 14 bases between. Germline CDR1 is SEHNR and CDR2 is FQNEAQ (reference sequence). CDR3 region: CASSLGISGEQYF. For the CDR3, the DNA is TGTGCCAGCAGCCTAGGGATCTCGGGCGAGCAGTACTTC. The complete variable domain, with remaining parts taken from reference TRBV7-9 and TRBJ2-7, reads DTGVSQNPRHKITKRGQNVTFRCDPISEHNRLYWYRQTLGQGPEFLTYFQNEAQLEKSRLLSDRFSAERPKGSFSTLEIQRTEQGDSAMYLCASSLGISGEQYFGPGTRLTVT.

Only a few counts were recorded for this clone. The genes are TRBV5-6 and TRBJ2-5; D is tentatively TRBD1 or TRBD2 (6 bases each). This CDR3 region has 14 residues. Germline-derived CDR1 and CDR2 are SGHDT and YYEEEE. V dropped 0 bases and J dropped 6 bases, with 12 bases sitting between them. CDR3 loop: CASSLAGGGKTQYF. As DNA, the CDR3 is TGTGCCAGCAGCTTGGCCGGGGGCGGGAAGACCCAGTACTTC.

This clone has only a few counts. This rearrangement joins TRBV7-2 to TRBJ2-7; D is uncertain. The V gene lost 1 base and the J gene lost 1 base, with 8 bases spanning the gap. Per germline, CDR1 SGHTA and CDR2 FQGNSA. CDR3 length: 14 amino acids. The CDR3 region is CASSLGPWSYEQYV. The CDR3 DNA is TGTGCCAGCAGCTTAGGTCCCTGGTCCTACGAGCAGTACGTC.

This chain joins TRBV21-1 and TRBJ2-7. TRBV21-1 is labeled a pseudogene. This CDR3 spans 11 amino acids. The CDR3 bases are TGTGCCAGCGCAGGAGCTGACGAGCAGTACGTC. Translation gives CASAGADEQYV.

This clone was observed a handful of times. V usage is TRBV30 and J usage is TRBJ1-2; D gene uncertain. Germline CDR1 GTSNPN, CDR2 SVGIG (reference sequence). This CDR3 contains 15 residues. Trimming left V 0 bases short and J 2 bases short, with 13 bases between. The CDR3 is CAWSVAPTANYGYTF. The DNA for the CDR3 is TGTGCCTGGAGTGTGGCACCAACCGCCAACTATGGCTACACCTTC.

This chain uses TRBV11-2 with TRBJ2-3; D is ambiguous. From germline, CDR1 is SGHAT and CDR2 FQNNGV. The CDR3 spans 13 residues. Between the trimmed V and J ends, which lost 5 bases and 0 bases, there was a span of 6 bases. CDR3 region: CASSVTSTDTQYF. The CDR3, as DNA: TGTGCCAGCAGCGTGACTAGCACAGATACGCAGTATTTT. The entire variable domain, with the rest obtained from reference TRBV11-2 and TRBJ2-3, is as follows: EAGVAQSPRYKIIEKRQSVAFWCNPISGHATLYWYQQILGQGPKLLIQFQNNGVVDDSQLPKDRFSAERLKGVDSTLKIQPAKLEDSAVYLCASSVTSTDTQYFGPGTRLTVL.